Below, 21 T cell receptor beta chains from the same sample are listed, as sequenced in a study of post-analysis software for immune sequencing data. Their antigens are not known. The TCR beta cDNA libraries contained unique molecular identifiers. TCRdb reprocessed the PCR reads with MiXCR, giving one entry per CDR3 protein. Of roughly 580,000 distinct CDR3 sequences in the sample, 44% were seen once. Study observations and caveats: A few TRBV segments occurring more often in patients than controls included TRBV5-6, TRBV5-1 and TRBV20-1.

Sequenced material: blood. The source of these receptors is a girl aged 5 to 17 with multiple sclerosis.

The table lists this clonotype with a few counts. This chain links TRBV15 with TRBJ1-2; D not certain. Between the trimmed V and J ends, which lost 3 bases and 6 bases, there was a span of 8 bases. CDR3 length: 12 residues. Germline V CDR1 and CDR2: LNHNV, YYDKDF (reference sequence). In DNA, the CDR3 is TGTGCCACCAGCAGGGTTCTAGATGGCTACACCTTC. Translation: CATSRVLDGYTF.

The chain recombines TRBV7-2 with TRBJ2-1, with TRBD2 matching over 13 bases. CDR1 and CDR2 (germline): SGHTA, FQGNSA. After removal of 5 bases from V and 10 bases from J, the junction contained 11 bases not matched to a gene. The CDR3 runs to 16 residues. The CDR3 sequence: CASSRGLAGRPNEQFF. The CDR3 DNA sequence: TGTGCCAGCAGCAGGGGACTAGCGGGGAGGCCTAACGAGCAGTTCTTC.

The rearrangement joins TRBV13 to TRBJ2-7, with 14 bases fitting TRBD2. Germline CDR1 and CDR2: PRHDT and FYEKMQ (reference sequence). V lost 4 bases and J lost 6; bases outside the gene matches: 8. This CDR3 has 16 residues. The CDR3 loop reads CASSSGGTSGSVEQYF. CDR3 DNA sequence: TGTGCCAGCAGCTCCGGCGGGACTAGCGGGAGCGTCGAGCAGTACTTC.

Written as DNA, the CDR3 is TGTGCCAGCAGCGAACTGACAGGGAGGAATCAGCCCCAGCATTTT. Amino acid sequence: CASSELTGRNQPQHF. The gene calls are TRBV2 and TRBJ1-5; 7 bases line up with TRBD1. CDR1 and CDR2 from the germline V gene are SNHLY and FYNNEI. The CDR3 extends over 15 amino acids. Trimming at V came to 6 bases and at J to 4 bases, leaving 9 bases not matched to a gene.

A remark on this clonotype: One end of the junction does not line up with germline, which may come from a read error. V usage is TRBV5-1 and J usage is TRBJ1-2; TRBD1 agrees at 7 bases. CDR3 length: 13 amino acids. Germline CDR1 and CDR2: SGHRS and YFSETQ. The CDR3 here is CVSSPKTGNGYTF. The CDR3 nucleotides read TGCGTCAGCAGCCCTAAGACAGGGAATGGCTACACCTTC.

V is TRBV3-1 and J is TRBJ2-1; no firm D call. Germline CDR1 and CDR2: LGHDT and YNNKEL (reference sequence). V was pared by 7 bases and J by 6 bases, with 16 bases between. The CDR3 has 14 amino acids. CDR3 DNA sequence: TGTGCCAGCACCATATCGGTTAGAGGCAATGAGCAGTTCTTC. This codes for CASTISVRGNEQFF.

This clonotype appeared a few times. The chain carries TRBV28 and TRBJ2-7; D is ambiguous. Trimming shortened V by 10 bases and J by 2 bases, and 18 bases separated the two germline ends. This CDR3 is built from 14 residues. CDR1 and CDR2 (germline): MDHEN, SYDVKM. For the CDR3, the DNA is TGTGCCACCCTCGGATCGGTAGCAACCTACGAGCAGTACTTC. Translated: CATLGSVATYEQYF.

The J gene is TRBJ2-5, the V gene TRBV2, with TRBD1 matching over 8 bases. The tail of the sequence fits TRBJ2-7 better, so the J call may be wrong. Germline V gene sequence: CDR1 SNHLY, CDR2 FYNNEI. This CDR3 spans 13 amino acids. CDR3 sequence reads: CASLRLGQGEQYF. In DNA form, the CDR3 reads TGTGCCAGCCTACGACTTGGACAGGGCGAGCAGTACTTC.

The chain's CDR3 is CASSLDGQGSQTQYF. The CDR3 DNA reads TGTGCCAGCAGCTTAGACGGACAGGGCTCGCAGACCCAGTACTTC. The chain has TRBV7-3 and TRBJ2-5, with 8 bases that match TRBD1. The CDR3 totals 15 residues. Germline CDR1 and CDR2: SGHTA and FQGTGA. Trimming removed 2 bases from V and 6 bases from J; junction bases left unmatched: 8.

Notes on this clonotype: A junction end diverges from the germline sequence, so it may reflect a read error. The V and J genes are TRBV7-2 and TRBJ2-7, with 9 bases lining up with TRBD2. Germline CDR1 SGHTA, CDR2 FQGNSA. This CDR3 has 14 residues. CDR3 nucleotide sequence: TGTGCCAACAGCCGACTAGCGGACTCCTACGAGCAGTACTTC. This codes for CANSRLADSYEQYF. Filled out from reference TRBV7-2 and TRBJ2-7, the complete variable domain reads GAGVSQSPSNKVTEKGKDVELRCDPISGHTALYWYRQSLGQGLEFLIYFQGNSAPDKSGLPSDRFSAERTGGSVSTLTIQRTQQEDSAVYLCANSRLADSYEQYFGPGTRLTVT.

V usage is TRBV4-1 and J usage is TRBJ1-2; a possible D gene is TRBD1 (6 bases). V was cut by 2 bases and J by 3 bases, with 16 bases left in between. Germline CDR1 is MGHRA and CDR2 is YSYEKL. The CDR3 sequence is 16 residues long. CDR3 sequence reads: CASSQLTRGLDYGYTF. The CDR3 DNA is TGCGCCAGCAGCCAACTCACACGGGGGCTAGACTATGGCTACACCTTC.

This clonotype occurred a few times. The chain joins TRBV9 to TRBJ2-4, with TRBD2 matching over 8 bases. V lost 3 bases, J lost 7 bases, and 12 bases stayed unmatched. CDR3 length: 16 amino acids. Germline CDR1 reads SGDLS; CDR2 reads YYNGEE. As DNA, the CDR3 is TGTGCCAGCAGCGCCCTCGGTCGGGGGGGCGGGAACATTCAGTACTTC. Translated, it gives CASSALGRGGGNIQYF.

The table lists this clonotype with a few counts. This chain uses TRBV20-1 with TRBJ1-4; TRBD1 is a possible D gene (5 bases). Trimming took off 5 bases at V and 0 bases at J, with 16 bases between the two ends. The CDR3 consists of 16 residues. Looked up from germline, CDR1 is DFQATT and CDR2 is SNEGSKA (reference sequence). This CDR3 reads CSALLRDRSTNEKLFF. The CDR3 DNA reads as TGCAGTGCTTTGCTCCGGGACCGGTCAACTAATGAAAAACTGTTTTTT.

This clonotype was detected only once. The rearrangement joins TRBV12-3 or TRBV12-4 to TRBJ2-1; 7 nucleotides align to TRBD1. V trimming: 2 bases; J trimming: 8 bases; junction bases outside the gene matches: 12. There are 16 residues in the CDR3. The CDR3 DNA is TGTGCCAGCAGTTTAACCGGGACAGTATACAATGATGAGCAGTTCTTC. It yields the protein CASSLTGTVYNDEQFF.

This clonotype was detected only a few times. This rearrangement joins TRBV7-2 to TRBJ2-1; 9 positions match TRBD1. Germline trimming cut 5 bases from V and 6 bases from J; bases unmatched to any gene: 8. The V gene's germline CDR1 is SGHTA and CDR2 FQGNSA. This CDR3 region has 15 residues. The CDR3 here is CASSPTRQGGNEQFF. The CDR3 DNA sequence: TGTGCCAGCAGCCCCACGAGACAGGGGGGCAATGAGCAGTTCTTC.

V gene TRBV4-1 combines with J gene TRBJ1-5; 8 nucleotides match TRBD1. CDR3 length equals 18 residues. CDR1 is MGHRA, CDR2 YSYEKL, per germline. The V gene end was trimmed by 1 base and the J gene end by 3 bases; junction bases not matched to a gene: 11. The CDR3 DNA follows: TGCGCCAGCAGCCAAGCCCCAGCCGGGACAGGCCTCAATCAGCCCCAGCATTTT. This codes for CASSQAPAGTGLNQPQHF.

This clonotype was seen a few times. The V call is TRBV12-3 or TRBV12-4, the J call TRBJ2-7; D perhaps matches TRBD2 (6 bases). This CDR3 is 13 amino acids long. Trimming stripped 5 bases from V and 6 bases from J, with 14 bases between. CDR3 coding DNA: TGTGCCAGCAGTCCGGAGGGTCCTCCCGAGCAGTACTTC. Its translation is CASSPEGPPEQYF.

The J gene is TRBJ2-7, the V gene TRBV20-1; TRBD2 matches at 13 bases. The CDR3 is 13 residues long. V shed 5 bases, J shed 9 bases, and the junction held 7 bases outside the gene matches. CDR1 and CDR2 from the germline V gene are DFQATT and SNEGSKA (reference sequence). The CDR3 loop reads CSAGTSGTSGQYF. CDR3 nucleotides: TGCAGTGCTGGGACTAGCGGGACCTCGGGGCAGTACTTC.

This clonotype showed up just a few times. This chain uses TRBV10-3 with TRBJ2-5; no clear D gene. The V end was cut by 4 bases, the J end by 4 bases, with 7 bases between. The CDR3 consists of 12 residues. Germline V lookup: CDR1 ENHRY, CDR2 SYGVKD. CDR3 sequence: CAISASPETQYF. CDR3 nucleotide sequence: TGTGCCATCAGTGCATCCCCAGAGACCCAGTACTTC.

This chain uses TRBV28 with TRBJ2-7, with a weak D call TRBD1 (6 bases). The DNA end is more similar to TRBJ2-5, so the J call may be wrong. CDR1 and CDR2 from the germline V gene are MDHEN and SYDVKM. This CDR3 region has 17 residues. CDR3 sequence (DNA): TGTGCCAGCAGTCCCACTCTCATAACAGGGTACCAAGAGACCCAGTACTTC. Translation: CASSPTLITGYQETQYF.

The V call is TRBV20-1, the J call TRBJ2-3; 8 positions agree with TRBD2. There are 14 residues in the CDR3. CDR1 and CDR2 from the germline V gene are DFQATT and SNEGSKA (reference sequence). Trimming removed 4 bases from V and 9 bases from J; junction bases left unmatched: 12. Here the CDR3 reads CSAKGISGVNTQYF. CDR3 DNA: TGCAGTGCTAAGGGAATTAGCGGGGTGAACACGCAGTATTTT.